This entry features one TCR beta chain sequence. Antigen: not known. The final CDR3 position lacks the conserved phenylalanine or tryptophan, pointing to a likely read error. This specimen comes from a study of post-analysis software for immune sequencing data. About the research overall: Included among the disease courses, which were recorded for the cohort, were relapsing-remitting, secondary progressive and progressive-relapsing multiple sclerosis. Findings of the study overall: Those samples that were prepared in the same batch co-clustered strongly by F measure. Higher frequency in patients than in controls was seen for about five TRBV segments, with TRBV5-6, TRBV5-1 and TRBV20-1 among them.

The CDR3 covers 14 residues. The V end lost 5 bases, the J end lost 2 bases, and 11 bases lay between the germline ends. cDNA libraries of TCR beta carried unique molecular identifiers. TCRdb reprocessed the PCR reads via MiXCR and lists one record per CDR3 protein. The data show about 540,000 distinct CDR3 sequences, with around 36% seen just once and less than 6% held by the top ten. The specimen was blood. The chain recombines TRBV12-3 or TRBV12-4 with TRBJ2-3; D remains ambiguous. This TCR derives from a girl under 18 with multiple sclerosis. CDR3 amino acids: CASSPRVTTDTQYS. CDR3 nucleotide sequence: TGTGCCAGCAGTCCCAGAGTGACCACAGATACGCAGTATTCC.